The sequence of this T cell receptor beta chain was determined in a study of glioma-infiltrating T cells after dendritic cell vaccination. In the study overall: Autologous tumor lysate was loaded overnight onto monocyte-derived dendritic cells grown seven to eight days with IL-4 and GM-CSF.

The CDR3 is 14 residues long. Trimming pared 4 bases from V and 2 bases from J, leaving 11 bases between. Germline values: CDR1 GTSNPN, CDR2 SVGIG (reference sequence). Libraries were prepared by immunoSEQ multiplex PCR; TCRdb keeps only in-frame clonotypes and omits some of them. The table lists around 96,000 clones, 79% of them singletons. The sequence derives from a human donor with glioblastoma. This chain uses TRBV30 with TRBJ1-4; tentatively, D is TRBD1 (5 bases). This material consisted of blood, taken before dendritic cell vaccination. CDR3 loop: CAWTRQGTNEKLFF. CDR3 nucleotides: TGTGCCTGGACGCGGCAGGGTACTAATGAAAAACTGTTTTTT. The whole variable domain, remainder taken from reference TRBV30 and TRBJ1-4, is SQTIHQWPATLVQPVGSPLSLECTVEGTSNPNLYWYRQAAGRGLQLLFYSVGIGQISSEVPQNLSASRPQDRQFILSSKKLLLSDSGFYLCAWTRQGTNEKLFFGSGTQLSVL.